These 30 T cell receptor beta chains were all obtained from the same sample, sequenced in a study of T-cell memory formation after mild COVID-19. One entry per CDR3 protein results from TCRdb running MiXCR on the 5' RACE reads. Of about 560,000 distinct CDR3 sequences in the sample, approximately 19% were seen once. Sequencing used PBMCs or a T cell subset sorted from them (not recorded which). These receptor sequences come from an adult woman who had mild COVID-19 (a few samples of this study predate the infection). Cell type and time point are not known.

This clonotype was counted only a few times. The genes are TRBV7-2 and TRBJ2-7; 7 bases agree with TRBD2. The CDR3 spans 15 residues. Germline CDR1 is SGHTA and CDR2 is FQGNSA. V was clipped by 2 bases and J by 2 bases; unmatched bases: 6. The CDR3 loop is CASSLQLATTYEQYF. In DNA, the CDR3 is TGTGCCAGCAGCTTACAACTAGCGACAACCTACGAGCAGTACTTC.

In this sample, this clonotype turned up a few times. The rearrangement uses TRBV7-2 and TRBJ1-2; unclear D gene. Germline assignment: CDR1 SGHTA and CDR2 FQGNSA. The CDR3 contains 12 residues. Between the trimmed V and J ends, which lost 7 bases and 6 bases, there was a span of 12 bases. The CDR3 coding sequence is TGTGCCAGCACCAATTCGGGAAATGGCTACACCTTC. Protein: CASTNSGNGYTF.

This clonotype occurred a few times. J is TRBJ2-7 and V is TRBV15; 7 nucleotides line up with TRBD1. The CDR3 covers 16 residues. V dropped 2 bases and J dropped 3; count of bases not matched to a gene: 10. Germline V gene lookup returns CDR1 LNHNV and CDR2 YYDKDF (reference sequence). Here the CDR3 DNA reads TGTGCCACCAGCAGATCGTACCGGGACAGATACTACGAGCAGTACTTC. This translates into CATSRSYRDRYYEQYF.

The chain combines TRBV5-5 with TRBJ2-5; 10 nucleotides align to TRBD1. The CDR3 covers 15 residues. The J segment lost 4 bases and the V segment lost 0 bases, leaving 3 bases of the junction unmatched. CDR1 is SGHKS and CDR2 is YYEKEE in the germline V gene (reference sequence). The CDR3 DNA reads as TGTGCCAGCAGCTTGGGACAGGGGGCTTTAGAGACCCAGTACTTC. Its translation is CASSLGQGALETQYF.

The chain combines TRBV11-3 with TRBJ2-1; 7 bases fit TRBD2. Germline V gene data show CDR1 as SGHNT and CDR2 as YENEEA. J gave up 6 bases and V 5 bases, and 13 bases lay outside the gene matches. CDR3 length: 16 amino acids. The CDR3 loop reads CASSPLGGSTGNEQFF. The CDR3 region has the DNA TGTGCCAGCAGCCCCCTAGGCGGGAGTACTGGCAATGAGCAGTTCTTC.

In this sample, this clonotype turned up once. The J gene is TRBJ1-2, the V gene TRBV12-3 or TRBV12-4; weak D call: TRBD1 (5 bases). Trimming stripped 4 bases from V and 4 bases from J, with 10 bases between. The CDR3 extends over 13 amino acids. The chain's CDR3 is CASSSGPVYGYTF. DNA of the CDR3: TGTGCCAGCAGTTCGGGGCCCGTCTATGGCTACACCTTC.

This clonotype showed up just a few times. The chain combines TRBV6-5 with TRBJ1-2, with a possible D match to TRBD1 (5 bases). Trimming shortened V by 2 bases and J by 6 bases, and 10 bases separated the two germline ends. CDR1 MNHEY and CDR2 SVGAGI come from the germline V gene. This CDR3 comprises 13 residues. DNA of the CDR3: TGTGCCAGCAGTTACAGGGGTCGGGATGGCTACACCTTC. Encoded protein: CASSYRGRDGYTF.

This rearrangement joins TRBV19 to TRBJ1-5; TRBD1 agrees at 8 bases. This CDR3 is built from 18 residues. The ends lost 5 bases at V and 3 bases at J; junction bases unmatched: 15. The germline V gene has CDR1 LNHDA and CDR2 SQIVND (reference sequence). CDR3 residues: CASSPPRQGALNNQPQHF. DNA for the CDR3: TGTGCCAGTAGTCCCCCTAGGCAGGGGGCGTTGAACAATCAGCCCCAGCATTTT.

This clonotype has just a few counts. The V call is TRBV11-3, the J call TRBJ2-1; D tentatively fits TRBD1 or TRBD2 (5 bases each). This CDR3 comprises 15 residues. The germline V gene encodes CDR1 SGHNT and CDR2 YENEEA. The V end lost 6 bases, the J end lost 7 bases, and 19 bases lay between the germline ends. The DNA of the CDR3 is TGTGCCAGCAGTCGCAGGGACGCTGGCCTTAATGAGCAGTTCTTC. Protein sequence: CASSRRDAGLNEQFF.

This chain connects TRBV6-1 to TRBJ1-1; no firm D call. Trimming removed 4 bases at V and 7 bases at J, with 4 bases between. Germline lookup yields CDR1 MNHNS and CDR2 SASEGT. The CDR3 is 10 residues long. The CDR3 DNA reads as TGTGCCAGCAGTGCAGGTGAAGCTTTCTTT. Translated, it gives CASSAGEAFF.

The chain couples TRBV30 to TRBJ1-6; D remains ambiguous. Trimming removed 0 bases at V and 9 bases at J, with 9 bases between. This CDR3 has 13 amino acids. In germline, CDR1 is GTSNPN, CDR2 SVGIG (reference sequence). Here the CDR3 reads CAWSVHGGSPLHF. As DNA, the CDR3 is TGTGCCTGGAGTGTACATGGAGGTTCACCCCTCCACTTT.

This chain joins TRBV11-2 and TRBJ2-5; 8 bases agree with TRBD1. The trim removed 3 bases at V and 4 bases at J, leaving 4 bases unmatched. Germline loops: CDR1 SGHAT, CDR2 FQNNGV. This CDR3 region has 14 residues. This CDR3 reads CASSFYRGRETQYF. In DNA, the CDR3 is TGTGCCAGCAGCTTTTACAGGGGGAGAGAGACCCAGTACTTC.

This clonotype showed up just a few times. The chain recombines TRBV7-9 with TRBJ2-3, with 7 nucleotides matching TRBD2. The CDR3 is made up of 17 amino acids. Per the germline V gene, CDR1 is SEHNR and CDR2 is FQNEAQ (reference sequence). V shed 7 bases and J 5 bases; nucleotides not matched to a gene: 18. DNA for the CDR3: TGTGCCAGCATGGTTTCCAACCCTTGGGGAGGGGTAGATACGCAGTATTTT. Its translation is CASMVSNPWGGVDTQYF. The full variable domain, completed using reference TRBV7-9 and TRBJ2-3, is DTGVSQNPRHKITKRGQNVTFRCDPISEHNRLYWYRQTLGQGPEFLTYFQNEAQLEKSRLLSDRFSAERPKGSFSTLEIQRTEQGDSAMYLCASMVSNPWGGVDTQYFGPGTRLTVL.

This clonotype has more than one count but fewer than ten. The chain uses TRBV20-1 and TRBJ2-7, with TRBD2 matching over 7 bases. With 0 bases clipped from V and 4 bases from J, the junction kept 6 bases outside the gene matches. The CDR3 extends over 14 amino acids. Germline loops: CDR1 DFQATT, CDR2 SNEGSKA (reference sequence). The CDR3 DNA reads as TGCAGTGCTAGAGATATGGCGGGAGAATACGAGCAGTACTTC. Its protein is CSARDMAGEYEQYF.

This clonotype was detected only a few times. The chain has TRBV24-1 and TRBJ2-5; maybe TRBD1 (6 bases). V was pared by 4 bases and J by 3 bases, with 8 bases between. Germline loops: CDR1 KGHDR, CDR2 SFDVKD. The CDR3 is 13 amino acids. The CDR3 DNA reads TGTGCCACCAGTGACAACAGGGAAGAGACCCAGTACTTC. Translation gives CATSDNREETQYF.

This clonotype showed up just a few times. The V gene is TRBV4-2, the J gene TRBJ2-5; D is unclear. Trimming cost V 2 bases and J 5 bases, with 6 bases left between them. This CDR3 comprises 12 residues. From germline, CDR1 is LGHNA and CDR2 YNFKEQ. CDR3 protein: CASSQTPETQYF. The CDR3 nucleotides are TGTGCCAGCAGCCAAACCCCGGAGACCCAGTACTTC.

The chain joins TRBV19 to TRBJ2-7, with D maybe TRBD2 (5 bases). Looked up from germline, CDR1 is LNHDA and CDR2 is SQIVND (reference sequence). Trimming took 3 bases from V and 6 from J, leaving 18 bases between them. The CDR3 runs to 15 residues. CDR3 nucleotides: TGTGCCAGTAGTATTTTTTGGTCGACGGGGAGCGAGCAGTACTTC. It encodes CASSIFWSTGSEQYF.

The gene calls are TRBV7-3 and TRBJ2-2; D unresolved. The CDR3 spans 13 residues. V lost 5 bases to trimming and J lost 4 bases, with 8 bases between them. Germline V CDR1 and CDR2: SGHTA, FQGTGA. As DNA, the CDR3 is TGTGCCAGCAGCGCTTTTGGCACCGGGGAGCTGTTTTTT. As protein: CASSAFGTGELFF.

The chain has TRBV20-1 and TRBJ1-5, with D possibly matching TRBD1 (6 bases). This CDR3 is built from 15 residues. The V end was cut by 4 bases, the J end by 2 bases, with 15 bases between. CDR1 and CDR2 from the germline V gene are DFQATT and SNEGSKA (reference sequence). DNA of the CDR3: TGCAGTGCTACGCCCGCCAGGGGACGCAATCAGCCCCAGCATTTT. Translating it yields CSATPARGRNQPQHF.

In this sample, this clonotype turned up a few times. V is TRBV14 and J is TRBJ1-2; 7 positions agree with TRBD1. Germline CDR1 reads SGHDN; CDR2 reads FVKESK. The CDR3 runs to 14 residues. V was pared by 4 bases and J by 10 bases, with 12 bases of the junction left unmatched. The CDR3 DNA reads TGTGCCAGCAGCCCCCCTGCTGACAGGGAGGTCTACACCTTC. Amino acid sequence: CASSPPADREVYTF.

This clonotype was seen many times. The chain links TRBV29-1 to TRBJ2-1, with TRBD2 identical over 9 bases. V lost 5 bases, J lost 8 bases, and 7 bases stayed unmatched. The CDR3 contains 13 residues. Germline CDR1 SQVTM, CDR2 ANQGSEA. This CDR3 is CSVPGLAGDEQFF. The CDR3 DNA follows: TGCAGCGTTCCGGGACTAGCCGGGGATGAGCAGTTCTTC.

V usage is TRBV12-5 and J usage is TRBJ2-2, with D perhaps matching TRBD2 (6 bases). The CDR3 loop spans 13 amino acids. The germline gives CDR1 LGHNT, CDR2 FRNRAP. V lost 1 base and J 6 bases, leaving 6 bases between the germline ends. The CDR3 region has the DNA TGTGCTAGTGGTTTGGGCGGGGCCGGGGAGCTGTTTTTT. This gives the protein CASGLGGAGELFF.

This clonotype has more than one count but fewer than ten. In DNA form, the CDR3 reads TGTGCCAGCAGCCCACTACGGGACAGAAAGAAAGAGACCCAGTACTTC. Translated, it gives CASSPLRDRKKETQYF. The gene calls are TRBV11-2 and TRBJ2-5; 7 bases line up with TRBD1. CDR1 is SGHAT, CDR2 FQNNGV, per germline. The CDR3 has 16 residues. V shed 5 bases and J 3 bases; nucleotides not matched to a gene: 12.

This clonotype was seen a handful of times. The chain has TRBV6-5 and TRBJ1-2; 8 bases match TRBD1. The ends lost 0 bases at V and 4 bases at J; junction bases unmatched: 7. Germline assignment: CDR1 MNHEY and CDR2 SVGAGI. CDR3 size: 16 residues. CDR3: CASSYSGQGMGYGYTF. The CDR3, as DNA: TGTGCCAGCAGTTACTCTGGACAGGGAATGGGCTATGGCTACACCTTC.

The gene calls are TRBV9 and TRBJ2-5, with D perhaps assigned TRBD1 or TRBD2 (5 bases each). This CDR3 spans 15 amino acids. The germline V gene has CDR1 SGDLS and CDR2 YYNGEE. The V and J ends lost 4 bases and 4 bases respectively, with 17 bases between them. The CDR3 region has the DNA TGTGCCAGCAGCCCCGGGACGGAGGTTGGAGAGACCCAGTACTTC. Amino acids: CASSPGTEVGETQYF. Supplemented by reference TRBV9 and TRBJ2-5, the full variable domain reads DSGVTQTPKHLITATGQRVTLRCSPRSGDLSVYWYQQSLDQGLQFLIQYYNGEERAKGNILERFSAQQFPDLHSELNLSSLELGDSALYFCASSPGTEVGETQYFGPGTRLLVL.

This clonotype was detected only once. V and J are TRBV24-1 and TRBJ2-1; D gene uncertain. Trimming removed 7 bases from V and 5 bases from J, with 17 bases in between. Germline V lookup: CDR1 KGHDR, CDR2 SFDVKD. This CDR3 spans 15 amino acids. CDR3 loop: CATSARGAQHNEQFF. The CDR3 coding sequence is TGTGCCACCAGCGCACGAGGAGCACAGCACAATGAGCAGTTCTTC.

This chain connects TRBV20-1 to TRBJ1-5; D not resolved. Germline V gene lookup returns CDR1 DFQATT and CDR2 SNEGSKA (reference sequence). The CDR3 has 13 amino acids. Deletions cut 6 bases from V and 8 bases from J, with 17 bases between. The CDR3, as DNA: TGCAGTGCCCAGAGGGTTCCCGGAGAGCCCCAGCATTTT. Translation: CSAQRVPGEPQHF.

This clonotype appeared a few times. CDR3 protein: CASSFRVGFLFF. For the CDR3, the DNA is TGTGCCAGCAGCTTCAGGGTCGGCTTTCTGTTTTTT. The chain employs TRBV7-9 and TRBJ1-4; D possibly corresponds to TRBD1 (5 bases). V was pared by 3 bases and J by 14 bases, with 13 bases between. This CDR3 contains 12 residues. Germline assignment: CDR1 SEHNR and CDR2 FQNEAQ (reference sequence).

This clonotype was counted between two and nine times. V and J are TRBV24-1 and TRBJ1-2; D remains ambiguous. Germline values: CDR1 KGHDR, CDR2 SFDVKD. Trimming pared 2 bases from V and 9 bases from J, leaving 6 bases between. The length of the CDR3 is 11 residues. The CDR3 DNA reads TGTGCCACCAGTGATTCAGTCAGCTACACCTTC. Its protein product is CATSDSVSYTF.

This chain connects TRBV2 to TRBJ2-3, with TRBD1 as a possible D gene (5 bases). From germline, CDR1 is SNHLY and CDR2 FYNNEI. V shed 3 bases and J shed 3 bases, with 16 bases lying between them. The CDR3 length is 16 residues. Written as DNA, the CDR3 is TGTGCCAGCAGTGAGTCTGGAGATCCAGGGACAGATACGCAGTATTTT. It is translated as CASSESGDPGTDTQYF.